This paragraph covers one T cell receptor beta chain sequence. This sample was included in a study of blood T cell repertoires in COVID-19. Study summary: Whether acute or convalescent, the COVID-19 samples came from the United States, Italy and Spain.

Libraries were prepared by immunoSEQ multiplex PCR; TCRdb keeps only in-frame clonotypes and omits some of them. This sample has about 26,000 clones; 90% occur once, and the top ten carry 10% to 12%. The CDR3 is 16 amino acids. Germline lookup yields CDR1 SQVTM and CDR2 ANQGSEA. V trimming: 6 bases; J trimming: 3 bases; junction bases outside the gene matches: 12. Sequencing was performed on peripheral blood. The chain employs TRBV29-1 and TRBJ2-2, with 8 bases lining up with TRBD2. The origin of this receptor is a man between 65 and 85 years old with acute or convalescent COVID-19. CDR3 sequence (DNA): TGCAGCGTATTGAGCGGGGGCGCGGTGGACACCGGGGAGCTGTTTTTT. Translating gives CSVLSGGAVDTGELFF.